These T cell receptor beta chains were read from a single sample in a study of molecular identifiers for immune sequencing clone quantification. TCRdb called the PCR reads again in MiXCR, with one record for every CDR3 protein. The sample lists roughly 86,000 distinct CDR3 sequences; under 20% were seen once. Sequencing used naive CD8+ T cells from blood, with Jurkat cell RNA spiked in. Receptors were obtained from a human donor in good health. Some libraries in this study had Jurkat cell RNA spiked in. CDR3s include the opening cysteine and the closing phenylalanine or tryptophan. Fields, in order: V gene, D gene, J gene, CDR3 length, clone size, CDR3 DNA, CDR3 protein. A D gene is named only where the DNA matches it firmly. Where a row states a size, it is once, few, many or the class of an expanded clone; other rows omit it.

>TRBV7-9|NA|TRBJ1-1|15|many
TGTGCCAGCAGCTCCCGCAGGGATTCCCCGCCCGAAGCTTTCTTT
CASSSRRDSPPEAFF
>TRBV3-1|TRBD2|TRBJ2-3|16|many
TGTGCCAGCAGCCAAGTGACCGGGGGGGCCGTAGATACGCAGTATTTT
CASSQVTGGAVDTQYF
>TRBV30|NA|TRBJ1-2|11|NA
TGTGCCTGGAGTCCTAATTATGACTGCACCTTC
CAWSPNYDCTF
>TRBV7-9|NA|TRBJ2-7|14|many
TGTGCCAGCAGCGGGACGACAGGACCATACGAGCAGTACTTC
CASSGTTGPYEQYF
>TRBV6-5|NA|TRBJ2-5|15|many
TGTGCCAGCAGTCCGCGGACCACATACCAAGAGACCCAGTACTTC
CASSPRTTYQETQYF
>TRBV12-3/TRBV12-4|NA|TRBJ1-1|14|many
TGTGCCAGCAGTTTAAAGATGGTGAACACTGAAGCTTTCTTT
CASSLKMVNTEAFF
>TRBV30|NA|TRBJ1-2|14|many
TGTGCCTGGAGGATCCGGACGGTATACTATGGCTACACCTTC
CAWRIRTVYYGYTF
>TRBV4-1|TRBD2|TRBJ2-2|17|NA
TGCGCCAGCAGCCAGGACCTGGGACTAAACCCCACCGGGGAGCTGTTTTTT
CASSQDLGLNPTGELFF
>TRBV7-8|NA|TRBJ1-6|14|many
TGTGCCAGCAGCTTAGACTCGACAGGTCGTCCCCTCCACTTT
CASSLDSTGRPLHF
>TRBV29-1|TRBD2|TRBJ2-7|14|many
TGCAGCGTTTTGGGACTAGCGGGAGTACAAGAGCAGTACTTC
CSVLGLAGVQEQYF
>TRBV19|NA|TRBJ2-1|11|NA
TGTGCCAGCAGGACAGCCCGAGGACAGTTCTTC
CASRTARGQFF
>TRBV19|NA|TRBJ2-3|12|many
TGTGCCAGTAAAAACCATCCAGATACGCAGTATTTT
CASKNHPDTQYF
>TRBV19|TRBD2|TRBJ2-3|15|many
TGTGCCAGTAGCGAAACTAGCGCAGACACAGATACGCAGTATTTT
CASSETSADTDTQYF
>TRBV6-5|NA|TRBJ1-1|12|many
TGTGCCAGCAGCTTGGACAGCACTGAAGCTTTCTTT
CASSLDSTEAFF
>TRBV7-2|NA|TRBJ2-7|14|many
TGTGCCAGCAGCTTAGTAGGAGGGTCGGGCGAGCAGTACTTC
CASSLVGGSGEQYF
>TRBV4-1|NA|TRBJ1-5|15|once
TGCGCCAGCAGCCCCAACGGCGGGGCCCGGGAGCCCCAGCATTTT
CASSPNGGAREPQHF
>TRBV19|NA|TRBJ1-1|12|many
TGTGCCACCAACCCGGGAAACACTGAAGCTTTCTTT
CATNPGNTEAFF